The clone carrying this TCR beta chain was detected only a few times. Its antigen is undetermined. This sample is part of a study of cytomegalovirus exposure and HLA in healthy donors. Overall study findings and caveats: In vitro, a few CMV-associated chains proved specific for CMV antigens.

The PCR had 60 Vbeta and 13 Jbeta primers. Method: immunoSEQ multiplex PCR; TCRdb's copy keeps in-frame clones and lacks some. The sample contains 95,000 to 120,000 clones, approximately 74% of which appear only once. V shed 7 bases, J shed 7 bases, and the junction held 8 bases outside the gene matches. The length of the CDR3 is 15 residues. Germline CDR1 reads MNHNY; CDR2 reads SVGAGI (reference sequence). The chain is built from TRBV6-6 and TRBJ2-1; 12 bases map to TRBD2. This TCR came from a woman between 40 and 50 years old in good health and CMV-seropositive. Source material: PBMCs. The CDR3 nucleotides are TGTGCCAGCATCTCCGGGACTAGCGGGTGGAATGAGCAGTTCTTC. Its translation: CASISGTSGWNEQFF.